This TCR beta chain was identified in a study of T cell responses to AZD1222 COVID-19 vaccine. At the level of the study: Some second doses came at about 4 weeks and others at about 12 weeks; these were pooled.

Clones were sequenced by immunoSEQ multiplex PCR, and TCRdb holds only the in-frame ones, with some missing. The data contain approximately 130,000 clones, over 85% of them seen just once; the ten biggest clones take up 3.1%. In regard to this clone: Its antigen remains unidentified.

Study-wide results and limits: Across the whole spike, CD4 TCRs peaked at regions 160-218 and 743-854. Reports say nearly half of spike-specific TCRs go after unmutated variant regions. After the peak T cell response, and only then, were repertoires sampled.

Trimming took off 1 base at V and 8 bases at J, with 5 bases between the two ends. CDR1 is LGHDT and CDR2 is YNNKEL in the germline V gene (reference sequence). The CDR3 length is 12 residues. This chain connects TRBV3-1 (or the pseudogene TRBV3-2) to TRBJ1-4; D is unresolved. The sequenced sample was peripheral blood, obtained on day 0 of AZD1222 vaccination. The sequence came from an adult in good health. The CDR3 region is CASSQVREKLFF. The CDR3, as DNA: TGTGCCAGCAGCCAAGTTCGGGAAAAACTGTTTTTT.